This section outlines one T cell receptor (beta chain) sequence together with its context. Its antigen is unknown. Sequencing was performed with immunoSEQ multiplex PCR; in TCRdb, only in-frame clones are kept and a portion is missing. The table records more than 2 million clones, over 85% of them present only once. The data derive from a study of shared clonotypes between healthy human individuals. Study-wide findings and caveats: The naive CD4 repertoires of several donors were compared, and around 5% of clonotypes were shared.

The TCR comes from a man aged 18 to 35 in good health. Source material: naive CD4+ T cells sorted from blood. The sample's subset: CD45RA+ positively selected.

CDR3 amino acids: CASSEEGTGELFF. CDR3 DNA sequence: TGTGCCAGCAGTGAGGAGGGCACCGGGGAGCTGTTTTTT. The chain links TRBV6-4 to TRBJ2-2; a possible D gene is TRBD2 (6 bases). CDR1 and CDR2 from the germline V gene are MRHNA and SNTAGT. The CDR3 contains 13 residues. Trimming took off 3 bases at V and 4 bases at J, with 6 bases between the two ends.